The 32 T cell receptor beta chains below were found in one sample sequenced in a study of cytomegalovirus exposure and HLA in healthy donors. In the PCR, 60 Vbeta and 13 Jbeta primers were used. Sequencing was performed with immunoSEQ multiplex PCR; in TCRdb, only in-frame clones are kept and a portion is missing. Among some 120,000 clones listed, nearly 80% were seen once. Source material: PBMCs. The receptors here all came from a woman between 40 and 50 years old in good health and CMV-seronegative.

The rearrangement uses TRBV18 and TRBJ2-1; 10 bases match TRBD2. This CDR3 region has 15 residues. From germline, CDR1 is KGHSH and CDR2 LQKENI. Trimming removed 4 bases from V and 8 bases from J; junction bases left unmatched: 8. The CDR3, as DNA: TGTGCCAGCTCACGAACTAGCGGGATTGTAGATGAGCAGTTCTTC. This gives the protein CASSRTSGIVDEQFF.

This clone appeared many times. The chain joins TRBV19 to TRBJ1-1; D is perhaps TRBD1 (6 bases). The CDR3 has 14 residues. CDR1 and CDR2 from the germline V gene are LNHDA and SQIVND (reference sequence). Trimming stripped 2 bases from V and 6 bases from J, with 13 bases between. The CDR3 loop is CASSIRITGSEAFF. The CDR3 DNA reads TGTGCCAGTAGTATACGGATTACAGGGTCTGAAGCTTTCTTT.

As DNA, the CDR3 is TGTGCCACCCGACAGGGGTACGAGCAGTACTTC. This encodes CATRQGYEQYF. J is TRBJ2-7 and V is TRBV19, with 8 nucleotides matching TRBD1. V trimming: 10 bases; J trimming: 4 bases; junction bases outside the gene matches: 3. The CDR3 runs to 11 residues. The germline CDR1 and CDR2 sequences are LNHDA and SQIVND (reference sequence).

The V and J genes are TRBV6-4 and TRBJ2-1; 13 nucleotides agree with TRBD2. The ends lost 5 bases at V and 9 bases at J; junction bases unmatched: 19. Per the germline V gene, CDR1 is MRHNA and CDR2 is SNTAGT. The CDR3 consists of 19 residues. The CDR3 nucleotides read TGTGCCAGCAGTTCTACAGGGGGCAGCGGACTAGCGGGAGTGGGTGAGCAGTTCTTC. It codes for CASSSTGGSGLAGVGEQFF.

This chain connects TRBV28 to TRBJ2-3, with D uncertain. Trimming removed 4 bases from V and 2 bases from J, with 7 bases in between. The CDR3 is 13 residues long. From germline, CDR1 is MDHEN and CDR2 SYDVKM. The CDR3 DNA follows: TGTGCCAGCAGTTCCGTTGTCACAGATACGCAGTATTTT. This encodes CASSSVVTDTQYF. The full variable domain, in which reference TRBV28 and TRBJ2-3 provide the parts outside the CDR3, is DVKVTQSSRYLVKRTGEKVFLECVQDMDHENMFWYRQDPGLGLRLIYFSYDVKMKEKGDIPEGYSVSREKKERFSLILESASTNQTSMYLCASSSVVTDTQYFGPGTRLTVL.

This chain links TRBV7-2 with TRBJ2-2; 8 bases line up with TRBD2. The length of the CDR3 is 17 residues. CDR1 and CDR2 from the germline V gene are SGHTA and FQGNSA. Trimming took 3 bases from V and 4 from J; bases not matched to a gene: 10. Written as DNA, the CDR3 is TGTGCCAGCAGCTTGGGGGGTCGGGGGGGATCCACCGGGGAGCTGTTTTTT. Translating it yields CASSLGGRGGSTGELFF.

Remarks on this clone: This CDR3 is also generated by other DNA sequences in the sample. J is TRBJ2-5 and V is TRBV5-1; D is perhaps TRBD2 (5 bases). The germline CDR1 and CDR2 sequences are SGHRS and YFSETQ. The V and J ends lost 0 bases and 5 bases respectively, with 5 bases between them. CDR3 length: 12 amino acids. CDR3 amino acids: CASSLAGETQYF. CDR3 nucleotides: TGCGCCAGCAGCTTGGCGGGGGAGACCCAGTACTTC.

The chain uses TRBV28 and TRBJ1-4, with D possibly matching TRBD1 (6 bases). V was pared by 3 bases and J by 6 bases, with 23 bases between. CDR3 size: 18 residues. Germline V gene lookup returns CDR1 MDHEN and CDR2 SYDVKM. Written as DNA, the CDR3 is TGTGCCAGCAGTTTTACAGGGAGATTGGTGATGATGGATGAAAAACTGTTTTTT. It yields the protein CASSFTGRLVMMDEKLFF.

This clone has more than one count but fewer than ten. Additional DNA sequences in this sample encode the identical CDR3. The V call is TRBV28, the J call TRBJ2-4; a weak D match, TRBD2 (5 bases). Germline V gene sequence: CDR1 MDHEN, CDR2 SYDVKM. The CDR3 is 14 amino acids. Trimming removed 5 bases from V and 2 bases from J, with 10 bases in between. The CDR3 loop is CASSLSGSKNIQYF. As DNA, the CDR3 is TGTGCCAGCAGTCTAAGCGGTTCCAAAAACATTCAGTACTTC. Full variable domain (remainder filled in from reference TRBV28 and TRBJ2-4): DVKVTQSSRYLVKRTGEKVFLECVQDMDHENMFWYRQDPGLGLRLIYFSYDVKMKEKGDIPEGYSVSREKKERFSLILESASTNQTSMYLCASSLSGSKNIQYFGAGTRLSVL.

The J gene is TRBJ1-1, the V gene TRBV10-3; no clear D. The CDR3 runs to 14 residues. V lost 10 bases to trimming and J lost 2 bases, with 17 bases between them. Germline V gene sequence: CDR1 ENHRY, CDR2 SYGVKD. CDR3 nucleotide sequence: TGTGCCAGTACCATGACGGAGGTAAACACTGAAGCTTTCTTT. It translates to CASTMTEVNTEAFF.

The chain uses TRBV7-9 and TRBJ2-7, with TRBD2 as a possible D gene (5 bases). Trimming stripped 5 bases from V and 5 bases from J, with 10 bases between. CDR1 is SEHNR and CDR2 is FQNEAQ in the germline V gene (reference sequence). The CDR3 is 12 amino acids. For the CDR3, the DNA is TGTGCCAGCAGCCCCATGACTAACGAGCAGTACTTC. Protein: CASSPMTNEQYF.

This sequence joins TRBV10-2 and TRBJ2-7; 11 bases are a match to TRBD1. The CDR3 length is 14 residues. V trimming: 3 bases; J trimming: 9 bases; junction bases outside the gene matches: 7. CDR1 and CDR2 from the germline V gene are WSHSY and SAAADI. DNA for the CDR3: TGCGCCAGCAGTGAAGTGAGGACAGGGGGCAGGCAGTACTTC. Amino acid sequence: CASSEVRTGGRQYF.

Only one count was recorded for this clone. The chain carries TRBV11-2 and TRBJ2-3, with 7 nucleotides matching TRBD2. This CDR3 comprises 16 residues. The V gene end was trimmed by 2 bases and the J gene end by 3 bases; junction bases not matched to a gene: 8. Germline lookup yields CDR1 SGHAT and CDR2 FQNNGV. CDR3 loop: CASSLLGEGPTDTQYF. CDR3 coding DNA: TGTGCCAGCAGCTTACTGGGGGAGGGCCCTACAGATACGCAGTATTTT.

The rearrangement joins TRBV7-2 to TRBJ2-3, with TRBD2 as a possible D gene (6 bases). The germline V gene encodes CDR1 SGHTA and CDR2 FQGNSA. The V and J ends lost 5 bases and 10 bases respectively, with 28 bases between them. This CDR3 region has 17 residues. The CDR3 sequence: CASSAGFRLPRRSPQYF. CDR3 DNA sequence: TGTGCCAGCAGCGCGGGGTTTCGGCTTCCCCGGCGATCGCCGCAGTATTTT.

CDR3 sequence (DNA): TGCAGCGCTTTTGGCGGGAATGGCTACACCTTC. Protein sequence: CSAFGGNGYTF. This sequence joins TRBV29-1 and TRBJ1-2, with unresolved D. This CDR3 contains 11 residues. Germline V gene sequence: CDR1 SQVTM, CDR2 ANQGSEA. The V gene lost 7 bases and the J gene lost 6 bases, with 12 bases spanning the gap.

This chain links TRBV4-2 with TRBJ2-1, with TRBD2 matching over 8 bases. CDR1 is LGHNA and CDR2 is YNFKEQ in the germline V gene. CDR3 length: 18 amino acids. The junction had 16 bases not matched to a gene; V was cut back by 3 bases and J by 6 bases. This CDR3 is CASSHSTSGGDGANEQFF. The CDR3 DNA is TGTGCCAGCAGCCATTCCACCTCGGGGGGGGACGGGGCCAATGAGCAGTTCTTC.

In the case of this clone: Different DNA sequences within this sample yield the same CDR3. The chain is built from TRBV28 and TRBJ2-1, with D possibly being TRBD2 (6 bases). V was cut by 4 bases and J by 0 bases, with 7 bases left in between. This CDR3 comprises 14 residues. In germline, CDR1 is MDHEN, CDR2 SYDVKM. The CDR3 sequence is CASSSGSSYNEQFF. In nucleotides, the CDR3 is TGTGCCAGCAGTTCCGGGAGCTCCTACAATGAGCAGTTCTTC.

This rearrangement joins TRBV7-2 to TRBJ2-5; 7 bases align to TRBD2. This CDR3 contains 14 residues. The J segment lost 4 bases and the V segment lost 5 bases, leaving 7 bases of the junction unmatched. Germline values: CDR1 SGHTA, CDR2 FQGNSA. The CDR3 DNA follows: TGTGCCAGCAGCCAGAATAGCGGGCGAGAGACCCAGTACTTC. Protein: CASSQNSGRETQYF.

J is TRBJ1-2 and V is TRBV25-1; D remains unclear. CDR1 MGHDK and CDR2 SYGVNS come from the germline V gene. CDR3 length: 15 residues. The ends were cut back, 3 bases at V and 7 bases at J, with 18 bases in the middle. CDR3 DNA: TGTGCCAGCAGTGACCTATCGAAGGCAACGGGTGGCTACACCTTC. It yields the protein CASSDLSKATGGYTF.

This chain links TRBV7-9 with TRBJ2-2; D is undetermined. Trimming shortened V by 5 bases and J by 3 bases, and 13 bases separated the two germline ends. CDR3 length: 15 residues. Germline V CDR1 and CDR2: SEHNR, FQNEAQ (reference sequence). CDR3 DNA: TGTGCCAGCAGCACTACTTCCCCTTACACCGGGGAGCTGTTTTTT. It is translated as CASSTTSPYTGELFF. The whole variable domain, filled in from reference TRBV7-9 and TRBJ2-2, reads DTGVSQNPRHKITKRGQNVTFRCDPISEHNRLYWYRQTLGQGPEFLTYFQNEAQLEKSRLLSDRFSAERPKGSFSTLEIQRTEQGDSAMYLCASSTTSPYTGELFFGEGSRLTVL.

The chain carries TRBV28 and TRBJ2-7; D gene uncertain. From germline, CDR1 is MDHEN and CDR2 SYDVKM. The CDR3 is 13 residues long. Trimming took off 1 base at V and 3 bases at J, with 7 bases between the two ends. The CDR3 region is CASSLYRIYEQYF. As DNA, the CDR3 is TGTGCCAGCAGTTTATACAGAATCTACGAGCAGTACTTC.

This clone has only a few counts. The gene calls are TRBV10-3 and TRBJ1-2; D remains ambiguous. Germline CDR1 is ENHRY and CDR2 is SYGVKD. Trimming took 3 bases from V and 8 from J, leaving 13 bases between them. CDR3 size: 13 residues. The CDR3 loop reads CAISELTGKGYTF. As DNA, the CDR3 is TGTGCCATCAGTGAACTGACGGGGAAAGGCTACACCTTC.

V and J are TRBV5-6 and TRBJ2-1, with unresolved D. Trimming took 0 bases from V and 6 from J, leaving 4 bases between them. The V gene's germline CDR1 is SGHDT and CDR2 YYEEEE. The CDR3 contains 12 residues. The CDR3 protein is CASSLVANEQFF. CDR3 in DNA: TGTGCCAGCAGCTTGGTGGCCAATGAGCAGTTCTTC.

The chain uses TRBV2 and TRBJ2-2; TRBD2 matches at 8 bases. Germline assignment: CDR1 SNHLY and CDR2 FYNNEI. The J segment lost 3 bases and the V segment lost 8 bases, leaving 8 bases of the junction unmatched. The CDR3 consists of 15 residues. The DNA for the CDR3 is TGTGCCAGCTCACCAGCGGGAGTATACACCGGGGAGCTGTTTTTT. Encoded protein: CASSPAGVYTGELFF. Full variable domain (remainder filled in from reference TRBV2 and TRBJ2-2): EPEVTQTPSHQVTQMGQEVILRCVPISNHLYFYWYRQILGQKVEFLVSFYNNEISEKSEIFDDQFSVERPDGSNFTLKIRSTKLEDSAMYFCASSPAGVYTGELFFGEGSRLTVL.

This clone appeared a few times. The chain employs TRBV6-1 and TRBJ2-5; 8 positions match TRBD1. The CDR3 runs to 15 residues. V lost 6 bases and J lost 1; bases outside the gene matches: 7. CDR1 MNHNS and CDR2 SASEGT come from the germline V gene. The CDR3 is CASSRWTGSQETQYF. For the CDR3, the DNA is TGTGCCAGCAGCCGTTGGACAGGGAGCCAAGAGACCCAGTACTTC.

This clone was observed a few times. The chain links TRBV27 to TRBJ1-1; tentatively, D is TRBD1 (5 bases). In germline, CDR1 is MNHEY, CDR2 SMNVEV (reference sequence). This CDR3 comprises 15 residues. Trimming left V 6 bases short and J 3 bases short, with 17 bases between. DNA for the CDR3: TGTGCCAGCAGCCCTCGGACACCGGGCGACACTGAAGCTTTCTTT. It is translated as CASSPRTPGDTEAFF.

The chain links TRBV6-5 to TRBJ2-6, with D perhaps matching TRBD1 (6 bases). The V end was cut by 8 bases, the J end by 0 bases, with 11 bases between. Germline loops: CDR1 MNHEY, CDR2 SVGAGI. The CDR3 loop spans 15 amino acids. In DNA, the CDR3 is TGTGCCAGCCGAGACAGGAACTCTGGGGCCAACGTCCTGACTTTC. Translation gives CASRDRNSGANVLTF.

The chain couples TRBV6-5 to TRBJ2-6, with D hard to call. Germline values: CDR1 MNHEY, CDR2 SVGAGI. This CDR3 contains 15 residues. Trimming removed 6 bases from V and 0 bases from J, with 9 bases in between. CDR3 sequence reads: CASSSSVSGANVLTF. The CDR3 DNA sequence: TGTGCCAGCAGCTCCTCCGTCTCTGGGGCCAACGTCCTGACTTTC.

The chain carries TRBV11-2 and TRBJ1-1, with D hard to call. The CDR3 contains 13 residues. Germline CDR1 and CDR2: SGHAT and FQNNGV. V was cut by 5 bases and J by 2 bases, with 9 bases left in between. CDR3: CASSEQINTEAFF. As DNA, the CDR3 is TGTGCCAGCAGCGAACAGATCAACACTGAAGCTTTCTTT.

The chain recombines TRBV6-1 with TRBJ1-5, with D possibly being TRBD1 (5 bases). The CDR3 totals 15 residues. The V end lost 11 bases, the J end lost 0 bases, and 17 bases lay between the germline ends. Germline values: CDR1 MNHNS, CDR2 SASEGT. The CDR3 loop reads CAGDRLAYSNQPQHF. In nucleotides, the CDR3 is TGTGCCGGAGACAGACTCGCTTATAGCAATCAGCCCCAGCATTTT.

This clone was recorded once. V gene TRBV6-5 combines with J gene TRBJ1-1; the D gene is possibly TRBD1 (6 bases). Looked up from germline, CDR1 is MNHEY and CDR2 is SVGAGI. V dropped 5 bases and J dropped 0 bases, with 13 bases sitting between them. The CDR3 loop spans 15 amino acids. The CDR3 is CASSLIRGMNTEAFF. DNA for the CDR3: TGTGCCAGCAGTCTCATCAGGGGAATGAACACTGAAGCTTTCTTT.

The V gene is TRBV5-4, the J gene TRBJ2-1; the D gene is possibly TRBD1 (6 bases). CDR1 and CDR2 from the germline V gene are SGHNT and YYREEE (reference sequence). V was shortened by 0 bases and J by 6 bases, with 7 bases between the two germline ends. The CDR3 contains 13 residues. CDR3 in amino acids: CASSLETGNEQFF. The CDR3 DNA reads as TGTGCCAGCAGCTTGGAGACAGGCAATGAGCAGTTCTTC.